The 28 T cell receptor beta chains listed next were all sequenced from one sample in a study of OX40 agonist ivuxolimab in advanced cancers. Receptor libraries were prepared by the immunoSEQ multiplex PCR assay. This immuneACCESS table, as held by TCRdb, lists in-frame sequences with V and J called but not all clones. Of the missing ones, under half trace to an unresolved V gene in checked studies; the others have no known cause. The sample profile shows about 17,000 clones; 85% to 90% of them were found once. The ten largest clones take up approximately 32% of the sample. The sequencing here drew on CD4+ or CD8+ T cells sorted from blood, taken in a trial of the OX40 agonist ivuxolimab. The receptor source for this set is an adult with an advanced solid tumor such as melanoma, head and neck, liver or kidney cancer.

This chain joins TRBV7-9 and TRBJ1-2; D remains ambiguous. V lost 1 base, J lost 6 bases, and 15 bases lay in between. The CDR3 covers 15 residues. The germline gives CDR1 SEHNR, CDR2 FQNEAQ (reference sequence). CDR3 bases: TGTGCCAGCAGCTTAGTTGACCGGGGATTGGATGGCTACACCTTC. Protein product: CASSLVDRGLDGYTF.

This clone was picked up a small number of times. The genes are TRBV5-1 and TRBJ2-7, with 10 bases aligning to TRBD2. V shed 4 bases, J shed 3 bases, and the junction held 10 bases outside the gene matches. The CDR3 contains 16 residues. The germline V gene has CDR1 SGHRS and CDR2 YFSETQ. The CDR3 loop is CASSGFEREGFYEQYF. CDR3 DNA sequence: TGCGCCAGCAGCGGATTCGAGCGGGAGGGATTCTACGAGCAGTACTTC.

The gene calls are TRBV4-3 and TRBJ2-7, with 10 positions matching TRBD2. CDR3 length: 15 amino acids. Trimming removed 4 bases from V and 4 bases from J; junction bases left unmatched: 7. Germline CDR1 is LGHNA and CDR2 is YSLEER. CDR3 loop: CASSPASGSKYEQYF. CDR3 bases: TGCGCCAGCAGCCCAGCTAGCGGGAGCAAGTACGAGCAGTACTTC.

V and J are TRBV5-4 and TRBJ2-3; tentatively, D is TRBD1 (6 bases). V was clipped by 4 bases and J by 0 bases, with 9 bases between them. There are 14 residues in the CDR3. Germline V CDR1 and CDR2: SGHNT, YYREEE (reference sequence). CDR3 sequence (DNA): TGTGCCAGCAGCATTGGGACAAGCACAGATACGCAGTATTTT. It specifies CASSIGTSTDTQYF.

Only a few counts were recorded for this clone. The chain has TRBV4-1 and TRBJ2-1; D remains unclear. Trimming removed 1 base from V and 9 bases from J, with 7 bases in between. The CDR3 has 12 amino acids. The germline V gene has CDR1 MGHRA and CDR2 YSYEKL. The CDR3 nucleotides read TGCGCCAGCAGCCAAGGAGCATCTGAGCAGTTCTTC. Amino acid sequence: CASSQGASEQFF.

V usage is TRBV13 and J usage is TRBJ2-1, with 9 bases identical to TRBD1. The V segment lost 6 bases and the J segment 1 base; nucleotides outside the gene matches: 4. CDR3 size: 15 residues. Germline V gene lookup returns CDR1 PRHDT and CDR2 FYEKMQ (reference sequence). The CDR3, as DNA: TGTGCCAGCAGGGACGACAGGGGGTCCTACAATGAGCAGTTCTTC. This codes for CASRDDRGSYNEQFF.

This clone was counted a single time. The J gene is TRBJ1-6, the V gene TRBV7-8; 8 nucleotides line up with TRBD1. The ends lost 4 bases at V and 9 bases at J; junction bases unmatched: 5. The germline V gene has CDR1 SGHVS and CDR2 FQNEAQ. This CDR3 contains 14 residues. CDR3: CASSSQGARSPLHF. The CDR3 nucleotides read TGTGCCAGCAGCTCTCAGGGGGCACGTTCACCCCTCCACTTT. The variable domain in full, with the rest retrieved from reference TRBV7-8 and TRBJ1-6, is GAGVSQSPRYKVAKRGQDVALRCDPISGHVSLFWYQQALGQGPEFLTYFQNEAQLDKSGLPSDRFFAERPEGSVSTLKIQRTQQEDSAVYLCASSSQGARSPLHFGNGTRLTVT.

V and J are TRBV7-8 and TRBJ1-1; D gene unclear. CDR1 and CDR2 (germline): SGHVS, FQNEAQ. This CDR3 contains 15 residues. Trimming took off 5 bases at V and 0 bases at J, with 13 bases between the two ends. The DNA of the CDR3 is TGTGCCAGCAGCCCCCTAACGAGGATGAACACTGAAGCTTTCTTT. It encodes CASSPLTRMNTEAFF.

The chain has TRBV9 and TRBJ2-1; D is uncertain. CDR1 is SGDLS, CDR2 YYNGEE, per germline. This CDR3 is 12 amino acids long. V lost 3 bases and J 8 bases, leaving 9 bases between the germline ends. CDR3 in amino acids: CASSANVDEQFF. For the CDR3, the DNA is TGTGCCAGCAGCGCAAATGTCGATGAGCAGTTCTTC.

J is TRBJ2-7 and V is TRBV5-4; 7 nucleotides align to TRBD1. The germline V gene has CDR1 SGHNT and CDR2 YYREEE (reference sequence). This CDR3 contains 15 residues. The J segment lost 0 bases and the V segment lost 4 bases, leaving 7 bases of the junction unmatched. The CDR3 nucleotides are TGTGCCAGCAGCCCCTGGACAGGAAGCTCCTACGAGCAGTACTTC. Amino acid sequence: CASSPWTGSSYEQYF.

The V gene is TRBV28, the J gene TRBJ2-7; D may match TRBD1 or TRBD2 (5 bases each). V dropped 10 bases and J dropped 0 bases, with 16 bases sitting between them. CDR1 and CDR2 (germline): MDHEN, SYDVKM. The length of the CDR3 is 14 residues. The CDR3 DNA follows: TGTGCCACCCGAGTTGGGGACGGCTCCTACGAGCAGTACTTC. Translated, it gives CATRVGDGSYEQYF.

The table lists this clone with a count of one. The chain couples TRBV19 to TRBJ2-7; TRBD1 aligns across 7 bases. Germline V lookup: CDR1 LNHDA, CDR2 SQIVND (reference sequence). Germline trimming cut 6 bases from V and 0 bases from J; bases unmatched to any gene: 14. The CDR3 loop spans 17 amino acids. CDR3 in amino acids: CASSPGTADLISYEQYF. The CDR3 nucleotides are TGTGCCAGTAGCCCCGGGACAGCCGACCTAATCTCCTACGAGCAGTACTTC. Supplemented by reference TRBV19 and TRBJ2-7, the full variable domain reads DGGITQSPKYLFRKEGQNVTLSCEQNLNHDAMYWYRQDPGQGLRLIYYSQIVNDFQKGDIAEGYSVSREKKESFPLTVTSAQKNPTAFYLCASSPGTADLISYEQYFGPGTRLTVT.

The chain combines TRBV4-2 with TRBJ2-2; TRBD2 agrees at 9 bases. CDR3 length: 14 amino acids. Germline lookup yields CDR1 LGHNA and CDR2 YNFKEQ. The V segment lost 6 bases and the J segment 4 bases; nucleotides outside the gene matches: 3. Here the CDR3 reads CASRSGRLTGELFF. The CDR3 DNA sequence: TGTGCCAGCAGGAGCGGGAGGCTCACCGGGGAGCTGTTTTTT.

In this sample, this clone turned up once. The J gene is TRBJ2-7, the V gene TRBV19; D is perhaps TRBD1 (5 bases). CDR1 is LNHDA, CDR2 SQIVND, per germline (reference sequence). V shed 3 bases and J shed 4 bases, with 13 bases lying between them. The CDR3 is 14 residues long. Here the CDR3 reads CASSIGQGGYEQYF. DNA for the CDR3: TGTGCCAGTAGTATTGGGCAGGGTGGGTACGAGCAGTACTTC.

This sequence joins TRBV30 and TRBJ1-1; tentative D call: TRBD1 (5 bases). CDR1 GTSNPN and CDR2 SVGIG come from the germline V gene (reference sequence). The CDR3 totals 13 residues. Trimming took 2 bases from V and 1 from J, leaving 8 bases between them. The CDR3, as DNA: TGTGCCTGGAGTTGGGACGGGAACACTGAAGCTTTCTTT. Translated: CAWSWDGNTEAFF.

By sample fraction, this clone is large (0.1 to 1%). This chain uses TRBV29-1 with TRBJ2-2; D unresolved. CDR1 is SQVTM, CDR2 ANQGSEA, per germline. The CDR3 totals 14 residues. V shed 8 bases and J shed 7 bases, with 20 bases lying between them. CDR3 in DNA: TGCAGCTTCATAGGGTTAGCCTTTGGCGGGGAGCTGTTTTTT. Translation: CSFIGLAFGGELFF.

This clone was detected a few times. The CDR3 DNA reads TGTGCCACCAGCAGACAGTACAATGAGCAGTTCTTC. Translation gives CATSRQYNEQFF. V usage is TRBV15 and J usage is TRBJ2-1; D is undetermined. This CDR3 comprises 12 residues. In germline, CDR1 is LNHNV, CDR2 YYDKDF (reference sequence). The germline V and J ends were trimmed by 2 bases and 4 bases, with 3 bases remaining between them. Supplemented by reference TRBV15 and TRBJ2-1, the full variable domain reads DAMVIQNPRYQVTQFGKPVTLSCSQTLNHNVMYWYQQKSSQAPKLLFHYYDKDFNNEADTPDNFQSRRPNTSFCFLDIRSPGLGDTAMYLCATSRQYNEQFFGPGTRLTVL.

The chain joins TRBV19 to TRBJ2-1; TRBD2 aligns across 8 bases. Trimming at V came to 6 bases and at J to 6 bases, leaving 7 bases not matched to a gene. The CDR3 runs to 14 residues. From germline, CDR1 is LNHDA and CDR2 SQIVND (reference sequence). The CDR3 region is CASRERELGNEQFF. The DNA for the CDR3 is TGTGCCAGTAGGGAGCGGGAGTTGGGCAATGAGCAGTTCTTC.

The V gene is TRBV7-3, the J gene TRBJ2-5; D tentatively fits TRBD1 or TRBD2 (5 bases each). Germline loops: CDR1 SGHTA, CDR2 FQGTGA. The CDR3 has 15 residues. V was clipped by 4 bases and J by 4 bases, with 16 bases between them. The CDR3 sequence: CASSSSGTTGETQYF. The CDR3 DNA reads as TGTGCCAGCAGCTCGTCCGGGACCACAGGAGAGACCCAGTACTTC.

The chain employs TRBV9 and TRBJ2-7; no clear D gene. CDR1 SGDLS and CDR2 YYNGEE come from the germline V gene. With 1 base removed from V and 2 bases from J, the gap between germline ends came to 13 bases. The CDR3 covers 15 residues. CDR3: CASSVSSDGTYEQYF. CDR3 nucleotide sequence: TGTGCCAGCAGCGTATCCAGCGACGGTACCTACGAGCAGTACTTC. Complete variable domain (other parts from reference TRBV9 and TRBJ2-7): DSGVTQTPKHLITATGQRVTLRCSPRSGDLSVYWYQQSLDQGLQFLIQYYNGEERAKGNILERFSAQQFPDLHSELNLSSLELGDSALYFCASSVSSDGTYEQYFGPGTRLTVT.

The chain couples TRBV19 to TRBJ2-1, with 7 bases that match TRBD2. The CDR3 is 15 amino acids. Germline assignment: CDR1 LNHDA and CDR2 SQIVND (reference sequence). V gave up 0 bases and J gave up 8 bases; unmatched junction bases: 7. The DNA of the CDR3 is TGTGCCAGTAGTATAGACGGGGAGGGCACCTATGAGCAGTTCTTC. Amino acids: CASSIDGEGTYEQFF.

J is TRBJ2-1 and V is TRBV5-6, with TRBD2 matching over 9 bases. Germline CDR1 SGHDT, CDR2 YYEEEE. Trimming took 7 bases from V and 3 from J; bases not matched to a gene: 5. The CDR3 extends over 14 amino acids. The DNA for the CDR3 is TGTGCCAGCCTGATAGCGGGAGACTACAATGAGCAGTTCTTC. Its protein is CASLIAGDYNEQFF.

The gene calls are TRBV20-1 and TRBJ2-3; no clear D gene. Looked up from germline, CDR1 is DFQATT and CDR2 is SNEGSKA (reference sequence). Trimming took off 1 base at V and 5 bases at J, with 4 bases between the two ends. The length of the CDR3 is 11 residues. CDR3 bases: TGCAGTGCTAGAGTCGGAGATACGCAGTATTTT. It codes for CSARVGDTQYF.

The rearrangement uses TRBV7-9 and TRBJ2-1; 8 bases fit TRBD2. With 2 bases clipped from V and 5 bases from J, the junction kept 8 bases outside the gene matches. There are 16 residues in the CDR3. From germline, CDR1 is SEHNR and CDR2 FQNEAQ (reference sequence). CDR3 protein: CASSLSPSGPHNEQFF. CDR3 in DNA: TGTGCCAGCAGCTTAAGTCCTAGCGGGCCCCACAATGAGCAGTTCTTC.

A few counts support this clone. The gene calls are TRBV11-3 and TRBJ1-1; tentative D call: TRBD1 (5 bases). The CDR3 contains 13 residues. In germline, CDR1 is SGHNT, CDR2 YENEEA. The V end was cut by 5 bases, the J end by 1 base, with 8 bases between. The CDR3 DNA is TGTGCCAGCAGCCAAGGACAGAACACTGAAGCTTTCTTT. This encodes CASSQGQNTEAFF.

This clone was recorded once. This chain connects TRBV7-2 to TRBJ2-1; D gene unclear. The CDR3 has 15 amino acids. V lost 7 bases and J 8 bases, leaving 21 bases between the germline ends. The germline gives CDR1 SGHTA, CDR2 FQGNSA. CDR3 coding DNA: TGTGCCAGCACGCTGGGCGCCCCGGTGTTATATGAGCAGTTCTTC. Translating gives CASTLGAPVLYEQFF. Filled out from reference TRBV7-2 and TRBJ2-1, the complete variable domain reads GAGVSQSPSNKVTEKGKDVELRCDPISGHTALYWYRQSLGQGLEFLIYFQGNSAPDKSGLPSDRFSAERTGGSVSTLTIQRTQQEDSAVYLCASTLGAPVLYEQFFGPGTRLTVL.

This chain connects TRBV6-5 to TRBJ1-5; unclear D gene. Germline assignment: CDR1 MNHEY and CDR2 SVGAGI. The CDR3 is made up of 13 amino acids. V shed 1 base and J shed 5 bases, with 6 bases lying between them. The CDR3 DNA reads TGTGCCAGCAGTTACTTCCCAGATCAGCCCCAGCATTTT. Protein product: CASSYFPDQPQHF.

CDR3 in amino acids: CASSPTLILGGTEAFF. The CDR3 DNA reads TGTGCCAGCAGCCCGACTCTAATTTTAGGTGGCACTGAAGCTTTCTTT. The V call is TRBV5-6, the J call TRBJ1-1; D is uncertain. From germline, CDR1 is SGHDT and CDR2 YYEEEE. V was pared by 4 bases and J by 4 bases, with 20 bases between. This CDR3 comprises 16 residues. Combining the CDR3 with reference TRBV5-6 and TRBJ1-1 gives the whole variable domain DAGVTQSPTHLIKTRGQQVTLRCSPKSGHDTVSWYQQALGQGPQFIFQYYEEEERQRGNFPDRFSGHQFPNYSSELNVNALLLGDSALYLCASSPTLILGGTEAFFGQGTRLTVV.